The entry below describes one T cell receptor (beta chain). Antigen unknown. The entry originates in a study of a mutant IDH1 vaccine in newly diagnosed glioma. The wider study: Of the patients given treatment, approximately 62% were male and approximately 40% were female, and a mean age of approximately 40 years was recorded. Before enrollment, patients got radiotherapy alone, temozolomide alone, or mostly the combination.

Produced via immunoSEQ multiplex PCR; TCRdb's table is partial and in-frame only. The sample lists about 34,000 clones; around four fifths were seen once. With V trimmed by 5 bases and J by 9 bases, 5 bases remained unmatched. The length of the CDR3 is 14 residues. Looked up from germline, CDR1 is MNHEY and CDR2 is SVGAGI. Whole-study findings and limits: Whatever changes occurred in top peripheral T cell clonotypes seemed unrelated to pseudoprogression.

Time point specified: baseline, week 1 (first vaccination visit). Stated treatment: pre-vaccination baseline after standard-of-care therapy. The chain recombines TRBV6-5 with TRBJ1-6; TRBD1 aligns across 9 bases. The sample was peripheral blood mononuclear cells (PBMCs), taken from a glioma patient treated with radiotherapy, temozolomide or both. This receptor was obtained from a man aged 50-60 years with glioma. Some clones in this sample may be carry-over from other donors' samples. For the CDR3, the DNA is TGTGCCAGCAGTAAGGGACAGGGAGGTTCACCCCTCCACTTT. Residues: CASSKGQGGSPLHF.